This TCR beta chain was sequenced during a study of blood T cell repertoires in COVID-19. Overall study context: Samples of COVID-19 (acute and convalescent) were obtained from the United States, Italy and Spain. T cells, B-cell-depleted T cells, or PBMCs supplied cDNA or gDNA.

Methods used by the authors: For nucleated cells, counts were estimated from reference gene primer amplification. Here immunoSEQ multiplex PCR was the method, and the copy in TCRdb shows in-frame clones only, minus some. That table supplies the V and J calls and clone size; D and trimming were determined from the DNA. Of roughly 65,000 clones listed, approximately 86% are singletons. V shed 4 bases and J shed 8 bases, with 13 bases lying between them. The CDR3 is 13 residues long. Germline loops: CDR1 SGHDT, CDR2 YYEEEE. The V call is TRBV5-6, the J call TRBJ2-1; D is unclear. The clonotype comes from a man aged 50 to 60 with acute or convalescent COVID-19. Sequencing was performed on peripheral blood. CDR3 residues: CASSRREFYEQFF. CDR3 nucleotide sequence: TGTGCCAGCAGCCGCCGCGAGTTTTATGAGCAGTTCTTC. Variable domain in full (rest from reference TRBV5-6 and TRBJ2-1): DAGVTQSPTHLIKTRGQQVTLRCSPKSGHDTVSWYQQALGQGPQFIFQYYEEEERQRGNFPDRFSGHQFPNYSSELNVNALLLGDSALYLCASSRREFYEQFFGPGTRLTVL.